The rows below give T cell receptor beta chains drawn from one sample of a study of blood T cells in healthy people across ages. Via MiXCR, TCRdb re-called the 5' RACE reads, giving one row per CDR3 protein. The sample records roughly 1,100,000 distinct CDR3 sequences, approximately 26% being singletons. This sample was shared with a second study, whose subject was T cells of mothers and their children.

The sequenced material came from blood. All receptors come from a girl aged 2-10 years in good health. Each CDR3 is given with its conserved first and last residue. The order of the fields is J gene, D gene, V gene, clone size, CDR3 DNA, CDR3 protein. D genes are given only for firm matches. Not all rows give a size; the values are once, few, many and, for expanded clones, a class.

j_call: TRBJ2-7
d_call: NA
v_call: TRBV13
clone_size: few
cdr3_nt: TGTGCCAGCAGCCCAGGGCCCAAGATCCACGAGCAGTACTTC
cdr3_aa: CASSPGPKIHEQYF

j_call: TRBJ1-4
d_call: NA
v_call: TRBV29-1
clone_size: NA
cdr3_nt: TGCAGCGTTGAAGATTGGGGTGAAGAAAAACTGTTTTTT
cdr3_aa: CSVEDWGEEKLFF

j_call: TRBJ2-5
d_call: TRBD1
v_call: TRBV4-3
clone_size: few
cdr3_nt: TGCGCCAGCAGCCAAGAGTGGGACAGGCAGTACCAAGAGACCCAGTACTTC
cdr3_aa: CASSQEWDRQYQETQYF

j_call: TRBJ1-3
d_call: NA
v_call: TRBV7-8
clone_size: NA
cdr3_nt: TGTGCCAGCAGCTCGCAACAGGGAGGGAAAGGAAACACCATATATTTT
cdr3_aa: CASSSQQGGKGNTIYF

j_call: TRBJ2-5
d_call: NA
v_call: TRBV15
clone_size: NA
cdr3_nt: TGTGCCACCAGCAGAGTGGACCCAAACCAAGAGACCCAGTACTTC
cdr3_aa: CATSRVDPNQETQYF

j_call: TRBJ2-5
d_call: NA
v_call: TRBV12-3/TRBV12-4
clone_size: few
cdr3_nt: TGTGCCAGCAGTTTTGGTGAGGCCCGAGGCCAAGAGACCCAGTACTTC
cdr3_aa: CASSFGEARGQETQYF

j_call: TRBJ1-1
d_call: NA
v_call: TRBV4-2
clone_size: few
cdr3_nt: TGTGCCAGCAGCCAAGCAGGTGGGAACCTTGAAGCTTTCTTT
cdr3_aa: CASSQAGGNLEAFF

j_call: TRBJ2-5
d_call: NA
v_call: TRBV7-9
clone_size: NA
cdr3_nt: TGTGCCAGCAGCTTAGCGTTCGAGCAAAGGAAACAAGAGACCCAGTACTTC
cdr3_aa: CASSLAFEQRKQETQYF

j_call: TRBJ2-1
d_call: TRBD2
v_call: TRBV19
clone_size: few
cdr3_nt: TGTGCCAGTAGTATGGTAAGGGCGGGAGGGTACAATGAGCAGTTCTTC
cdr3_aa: CASSMVRAGGYNEQFF

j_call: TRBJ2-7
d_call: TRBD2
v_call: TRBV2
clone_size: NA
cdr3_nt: TGTGCCAGCAGAGTAACTATAGCGGGGGCCAAACCCTACGAGCAGTACTTC
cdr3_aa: CASRVTIAGAKPYEQYF

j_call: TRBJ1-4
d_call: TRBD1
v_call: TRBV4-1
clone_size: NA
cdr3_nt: TGCGCCAGCAGCCAGCAGGGGGGAGGGAGAAATGAAAAACTGTTTTTT
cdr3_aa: CASSQQGGGRNEKLFF

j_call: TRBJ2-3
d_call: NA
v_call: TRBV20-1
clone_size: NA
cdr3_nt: TGCAGTGCTAGCGTCGGTCGGGGCGAGGTGGGCACAGATACGCAGTATTTT
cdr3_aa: CSASVGRGEVGTDTQYF

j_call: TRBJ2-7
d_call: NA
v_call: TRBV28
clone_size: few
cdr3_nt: TGTGCCAGCCAAAGCAGGGATGCCTACGAGCAGTACTTC
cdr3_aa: CASQSRDAYEQYF

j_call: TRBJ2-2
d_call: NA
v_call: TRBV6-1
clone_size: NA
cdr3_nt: TGTGCCAGCAGTATGGGGGGCGCCGGGGAGCTGTTTTTT
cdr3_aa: CASSMGGAGELFF

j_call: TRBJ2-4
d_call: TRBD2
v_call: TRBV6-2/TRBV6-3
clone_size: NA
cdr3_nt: TGTGCCACAGCTAGCGGGGTAGCCAAAAACATTCAGTACTTC
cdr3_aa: CATASGVAKNIQYF

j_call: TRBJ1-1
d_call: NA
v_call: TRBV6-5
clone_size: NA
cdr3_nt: TGTGCCAGCAGACCCATCAAAGGGAGCTACACTGAAGCTTTCTTT
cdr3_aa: CASRPIKGSYTEAFF

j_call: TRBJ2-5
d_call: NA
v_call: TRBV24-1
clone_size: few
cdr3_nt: TGTGCCACCAGTGATTTGCATTTGCGGACAGTACAAGAGACCCAGTACTTC
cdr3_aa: CATSDLHLRTVQETQYF

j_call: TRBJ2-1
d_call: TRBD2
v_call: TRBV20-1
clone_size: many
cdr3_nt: TGCAGTGCACTCGGGACTAGCGGGACCAATGAGCAGTTCTTC
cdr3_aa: CSALGTSGTNEQFF

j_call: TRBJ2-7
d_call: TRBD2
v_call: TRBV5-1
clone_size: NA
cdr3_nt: TGCGCCAGCAGCTCAGTCGGACTAGCGGGAGAGAACGAGCAGTACTTC
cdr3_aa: CASSSVGLAGENEQYF

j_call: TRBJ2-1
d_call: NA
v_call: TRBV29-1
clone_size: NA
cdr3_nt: TGCAGCGTGGATGGTTCATACAATGAGCAGTTCTTC
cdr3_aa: CSVDGSYNEQFF

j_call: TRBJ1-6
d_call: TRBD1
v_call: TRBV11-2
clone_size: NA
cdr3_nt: TGTGCCAGCAGCTTTGACAGGGCCGACTCACCCCTCCACTTT
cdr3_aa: CASSFDRADSPLHF

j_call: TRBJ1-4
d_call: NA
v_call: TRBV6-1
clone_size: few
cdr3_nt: TGTGCCAGCAGTGAAGAAGGAGGATTCGAACTGTTTTTT
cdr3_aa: CASSEEGGFELFF

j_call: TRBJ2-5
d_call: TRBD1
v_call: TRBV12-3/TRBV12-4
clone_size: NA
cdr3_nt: TGTGCCAGCAGTCCCCGGGACAGGGAACAAGAGACCCAGTACTTC
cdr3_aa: CASSPRDREQETQYF

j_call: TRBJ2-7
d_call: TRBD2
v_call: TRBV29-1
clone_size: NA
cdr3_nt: TGCAGCGTTCAAGTAGCGGGAGGGCCGTACGAGCAGTACTTC
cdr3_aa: CSVQVAGGPYEQYF

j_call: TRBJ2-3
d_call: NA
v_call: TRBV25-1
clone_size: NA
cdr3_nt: TGTGCCAGCAGTGATGACTGGAACACTAGCACAGATACGCAGTATTTT
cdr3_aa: CASSDDWNTSTDTQYF

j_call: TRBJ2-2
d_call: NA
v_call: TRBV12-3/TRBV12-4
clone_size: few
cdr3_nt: TGTGCCAGCATAACGAACACCGGGGAGCTGTTTTTT
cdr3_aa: CASITNTGELFF

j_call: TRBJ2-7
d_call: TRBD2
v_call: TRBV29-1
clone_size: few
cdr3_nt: TGCAGCGCCGAAGATGCGGCTAGCGGCACCTACGAGCAGTACTTC
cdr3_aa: CSAEDAASGTYEQYF

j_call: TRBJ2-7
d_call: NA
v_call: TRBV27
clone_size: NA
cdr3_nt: TGTGCCAGCAGTTTAAGGGTGTCCCACGAGCAGTACTTC
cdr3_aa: CASSLRVSHEQYF

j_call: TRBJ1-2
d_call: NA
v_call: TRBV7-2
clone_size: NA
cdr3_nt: TGTGCCAGCAGCTCCCAATTCATTAACTATGGCTACACCTTC
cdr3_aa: CASSSQFINYGYTF

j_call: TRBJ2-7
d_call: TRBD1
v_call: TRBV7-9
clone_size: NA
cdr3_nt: TGTGCCAGCAGCAAGGCAGGGGGCTCCTACGAGCAGTACTTC
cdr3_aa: CASSKAGGSYEQYF

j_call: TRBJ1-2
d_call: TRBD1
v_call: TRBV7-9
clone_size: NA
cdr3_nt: TGTGCCAGCAGCTTCGCGGACAGGGGGGCTGGCTACACCTTC
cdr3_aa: CASSFADRGAGYTF

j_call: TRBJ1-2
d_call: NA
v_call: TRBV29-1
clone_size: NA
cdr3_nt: TGCAGCGTTGAAGTACCGGGACTTAACTATGGCCACACCTTC
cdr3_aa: CSVEVPGLNYGHTF

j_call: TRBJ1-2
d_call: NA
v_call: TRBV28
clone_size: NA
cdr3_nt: TGTGCCAGCAGTTTATCCTATAACAGTCAAGACGGCTACACCTTC
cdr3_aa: CASSLSYNSQDGYTF

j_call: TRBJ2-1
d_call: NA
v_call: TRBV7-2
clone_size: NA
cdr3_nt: TGTGCCAGCACCTTAGGACGGTACAATGAGCAGTTCTTC
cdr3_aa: CASTLGRYNEQFF

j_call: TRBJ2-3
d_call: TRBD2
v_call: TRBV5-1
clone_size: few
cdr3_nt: TGCGCCAGCAGCCCCCATGGACTAGCGGGAGGGCCAGATACGCAGTATTTT
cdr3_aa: CASSPHGLAGGPDTQYF

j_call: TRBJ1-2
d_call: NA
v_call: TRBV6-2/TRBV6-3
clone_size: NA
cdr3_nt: TGTGCCAGCAGGGACGGGGGGACTAACTATGGCTACACCTTC
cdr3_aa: CASRDGGTNYGYTF

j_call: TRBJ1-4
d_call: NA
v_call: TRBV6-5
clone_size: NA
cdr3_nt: TGTGCCAGCAGTTACTATTCGAATGAAAAACTGTTTTTT
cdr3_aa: CASSYYSNEKLFF

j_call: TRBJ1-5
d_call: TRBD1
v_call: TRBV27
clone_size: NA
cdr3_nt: TGTGCCAGCAGTGACCACGGGAAGGGGGCTTATCAGCCCCAGCATTTT
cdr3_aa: CASSDHGKGAYQPQHF

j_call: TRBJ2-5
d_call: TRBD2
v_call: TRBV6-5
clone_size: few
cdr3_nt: TGTGCCGGGGATCCAGCGGGGAGGGAAGAGACCCAGTACTTC
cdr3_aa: CAGDPAGREETQYF

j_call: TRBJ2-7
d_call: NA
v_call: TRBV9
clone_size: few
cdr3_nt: TGTGCCAGCAGCTATAGGGCCCTTTGGAACGAGCAGTACTTC
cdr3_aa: CASSYRALWNEQYF

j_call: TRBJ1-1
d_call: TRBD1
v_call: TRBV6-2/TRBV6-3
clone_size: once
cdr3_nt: TGTGCCAGCAGCAGCCAGGGGGCTACGACTGAAGCTTTCTTT
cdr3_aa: CASSSQGATTEAFF

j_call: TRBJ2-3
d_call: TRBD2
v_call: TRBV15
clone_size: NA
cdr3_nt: TGTGCCACCAGCAGAATCCCGGGGGGAGCAGATACGCAGTATTTT
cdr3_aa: CATSRIPGGADTQYF

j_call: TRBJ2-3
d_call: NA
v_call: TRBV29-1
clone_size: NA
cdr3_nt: TGCAGCGGGCGGACGGAAGATACGCAGTATTTT
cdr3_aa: CSGRTEDTQYF

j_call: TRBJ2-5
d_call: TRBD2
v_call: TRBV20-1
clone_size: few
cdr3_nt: TGCAGTGCTAGACCTATTACGAGACTAGCTATTTCGGGGACCCAGTACTTC
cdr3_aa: CSARPITRLAISGTQYF

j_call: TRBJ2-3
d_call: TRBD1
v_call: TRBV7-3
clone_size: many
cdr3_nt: TGTGCCAGCAGCCCCGGGGACAGGGGATTCACAGATACGCAGTATTTT
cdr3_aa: CASSPGDRGFTDTQYF

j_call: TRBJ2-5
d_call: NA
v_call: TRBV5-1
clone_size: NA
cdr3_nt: TGCGCCAGCAGCTTGGGGACCCCGTCGGAGACCCAGTACTTC
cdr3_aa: CASSLGTPSETQYF

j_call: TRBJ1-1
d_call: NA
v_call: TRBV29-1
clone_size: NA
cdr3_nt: TGCAGCGTTAGATCCCAGACAGTAAACACTGAAGCTTTCTTT
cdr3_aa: CSVRSQTVNTEAFF

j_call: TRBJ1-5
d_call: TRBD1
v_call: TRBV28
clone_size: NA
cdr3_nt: TGTGCCAGCAGTCTTGACAGGGTTTCCTATAGCAATCAGCCCCAGCATTTT
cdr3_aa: CASSLDRVSYSNQPQHF

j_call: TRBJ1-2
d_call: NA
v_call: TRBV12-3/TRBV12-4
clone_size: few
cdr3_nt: TGTGCCAGCAGTCCCAGGGTGACCTATGGCTACACCTTC
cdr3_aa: CASSPRVTYGYTF

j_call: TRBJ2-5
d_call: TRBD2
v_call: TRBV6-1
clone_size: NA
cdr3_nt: TGTGCCAGCACCGCGGCCCCGAGCGGGAGGACCCAAGAGACCCAGTACTTC
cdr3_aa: CASTAAPSGRTQETQYF

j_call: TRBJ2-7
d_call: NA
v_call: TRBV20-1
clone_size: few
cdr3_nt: TGCAGTGCTATCAGGGGTGGGGACTACGAGCAGTACTTC
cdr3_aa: CSAIRGGDYEQYF

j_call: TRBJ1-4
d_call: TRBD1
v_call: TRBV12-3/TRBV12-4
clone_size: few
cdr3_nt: TGTGCCAGCAGTGGGACAGAGTTTGATGAAAAACTGTTTTTT
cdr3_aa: CASSGTEFDEKLFF

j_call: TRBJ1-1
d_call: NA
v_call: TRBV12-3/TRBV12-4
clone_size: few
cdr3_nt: TGTGCCAGCAGCCACCAAACGACTACGGGTTCCCCTGAAGCTTTCTTT
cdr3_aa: CASSHQTTTGSPEAFF